There are many counts of the clone carrying this T cell receptor (beta chain). These data originate in a study of T cells in Graves' hyperthyroidism and ophthalmopathy. What was amplified from RNA transcripts were TCR beta CDR3 regions. Researchers ran a first-round RT-PCR on the TCR CDR3 using the HTBI primer set. TCRdb itself ran the multiplex PCR reads through MiXCR, one entry per CDR3 protein. The data contain 200,000 to 250,000 distinct CDR3 sequences, over 15% of them singletons. Germline V gives CDR1 SNHLY, CDR2 FYNNEI. CDR3 length: 14 residues. Trimming took 4 bases from V and 4 from J, leaving 14 bases between them.

The source of this sequence is a woman between 18 and 30 years old with Graves' ophthalmopathy. The gene calls are TRBV2 and TRBJ2-7; D may be TRBD2 (5 bases). The sample comprised blood. This CDR3 is CASSVTSGAYEQYF. The CDR3 coding sequence is TGTGCCAGCAGTGTGACCAGCGGAGCTTACGAGCAGTACTTC.